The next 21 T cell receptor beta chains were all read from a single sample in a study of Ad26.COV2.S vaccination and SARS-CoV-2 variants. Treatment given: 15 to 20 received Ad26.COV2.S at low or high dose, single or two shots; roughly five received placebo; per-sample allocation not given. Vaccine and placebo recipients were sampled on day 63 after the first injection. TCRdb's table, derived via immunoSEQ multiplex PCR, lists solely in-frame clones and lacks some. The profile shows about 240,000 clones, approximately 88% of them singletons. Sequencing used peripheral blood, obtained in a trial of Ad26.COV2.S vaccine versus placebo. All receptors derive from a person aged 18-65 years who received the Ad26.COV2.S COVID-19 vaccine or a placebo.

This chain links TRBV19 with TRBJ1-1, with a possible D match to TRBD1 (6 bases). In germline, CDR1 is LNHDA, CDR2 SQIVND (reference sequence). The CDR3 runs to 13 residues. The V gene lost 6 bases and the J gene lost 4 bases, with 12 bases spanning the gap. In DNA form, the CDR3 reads TGTGCCAGTAGCCGGGTAGGGGGCACTGAAGCTTTCTTT. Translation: CASSRVGGTEAFF. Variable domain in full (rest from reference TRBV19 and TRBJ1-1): DGGITQSPKYLFRKEGQNVTLSCEQNLNHDAMYWYRQDPGQGLRLIYYSQIVNDFQKGDIAEGYSVSREKKESFPLTVTSAQKNPTAFYLCASSRVGGTEAFFGQGTRLTVV.

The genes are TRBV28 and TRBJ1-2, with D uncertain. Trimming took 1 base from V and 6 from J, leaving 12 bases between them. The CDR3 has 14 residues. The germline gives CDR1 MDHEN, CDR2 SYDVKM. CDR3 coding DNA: TGTGCCAGCAGTTTATATTTAGGAGGGAATGGCTACACCTTC. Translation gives CASSLYLGGNGYTF.

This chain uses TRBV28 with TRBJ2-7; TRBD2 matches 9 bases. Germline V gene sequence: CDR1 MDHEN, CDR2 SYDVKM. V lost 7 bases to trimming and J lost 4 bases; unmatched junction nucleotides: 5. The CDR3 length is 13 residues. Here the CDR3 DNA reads TGTGCCAGCACGAGCGGGAGGCGTTACGAGCAGTACTTC. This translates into CASTSGRRYEQYF.

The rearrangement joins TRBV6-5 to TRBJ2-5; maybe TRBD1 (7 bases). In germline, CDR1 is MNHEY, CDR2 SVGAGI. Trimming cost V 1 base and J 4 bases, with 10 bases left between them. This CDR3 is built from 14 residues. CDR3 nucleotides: TGTGCCAGCAGTTACTGGCGGGACAGAGAGACCCAGTACTTC. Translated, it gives CASSYWRDRETQYF.

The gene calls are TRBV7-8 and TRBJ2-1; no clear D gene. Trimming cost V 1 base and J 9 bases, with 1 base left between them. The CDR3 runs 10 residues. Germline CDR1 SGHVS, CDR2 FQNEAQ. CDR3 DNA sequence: TGTGCCAGCAGCTTAGTTGAGCAGTTCTTC. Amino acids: CASSLVEQFF.

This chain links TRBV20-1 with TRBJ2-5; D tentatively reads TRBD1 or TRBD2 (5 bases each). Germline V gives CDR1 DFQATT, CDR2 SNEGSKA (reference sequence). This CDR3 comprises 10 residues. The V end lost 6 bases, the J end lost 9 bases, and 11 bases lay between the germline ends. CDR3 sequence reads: CSANRGAQYF. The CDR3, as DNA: TGCAGTGCCAACCGAGGGGCCCAGTACTTC.

CDR3 nucleotide sequence: TGTGCCAGCAGCTTAATACAGGGGGCGGTCAATGAGCAGTTCTTC. It yields the protein CASSLIQGAVNEQFF. The chain uses TRBV7-2 and TRBJ2-1, with TRBD1 identical over 9 bases. Germline CDR1 SGHTA, CDR2 FQGNSA. V lost 2 bases and J lost 6; bases outside the gene matches: 5. The length of the CDR3 is 15 residues.

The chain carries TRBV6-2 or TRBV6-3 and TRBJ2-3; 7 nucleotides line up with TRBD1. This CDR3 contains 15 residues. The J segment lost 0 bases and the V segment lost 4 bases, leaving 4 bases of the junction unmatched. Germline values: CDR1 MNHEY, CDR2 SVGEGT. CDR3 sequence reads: CASSWDSTSTDTQYF. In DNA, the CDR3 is TGTGCCAGCAGTTGGGACAGCACTAGCACAGATACGCAGTATTTT.

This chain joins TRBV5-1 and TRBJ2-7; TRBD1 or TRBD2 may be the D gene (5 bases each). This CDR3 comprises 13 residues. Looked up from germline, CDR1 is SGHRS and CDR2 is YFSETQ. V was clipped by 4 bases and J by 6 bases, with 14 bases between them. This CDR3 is CASSPRDLSEQYF. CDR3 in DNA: TGCGCCAGCAGCCCCAGGGACCTCAGCGAGCAGTACTTC.

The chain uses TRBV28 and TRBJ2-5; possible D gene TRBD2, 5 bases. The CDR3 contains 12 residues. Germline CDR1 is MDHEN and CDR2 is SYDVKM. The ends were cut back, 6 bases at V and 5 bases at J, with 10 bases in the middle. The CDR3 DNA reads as TGTGCCAGCAGGGGTTGGGAGGAGACCCAGTACTTC. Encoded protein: CASRGWEETQYF.

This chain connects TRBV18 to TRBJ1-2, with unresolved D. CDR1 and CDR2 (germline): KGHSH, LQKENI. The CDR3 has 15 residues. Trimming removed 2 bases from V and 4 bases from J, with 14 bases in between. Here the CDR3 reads CASSPISETTYGYTF. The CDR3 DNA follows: TGTGCCAGCTCACCAATCTCAGAGACTACCTATGGCTACACCTTC. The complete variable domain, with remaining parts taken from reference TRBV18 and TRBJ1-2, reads NAGVMQNPRHLVRRRGQEARLRCSPMKGHSHVYWYRQLPEEGLKFMVYLQKENIIDESGMPKERFSAEFPKEGPSILRIQQVVRGDSAAYFCASSPISETTYGYTFGSGTRLTVV.

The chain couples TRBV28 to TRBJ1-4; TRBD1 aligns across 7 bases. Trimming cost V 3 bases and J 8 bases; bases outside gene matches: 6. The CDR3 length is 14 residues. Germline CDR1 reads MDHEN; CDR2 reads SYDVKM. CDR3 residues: CASSLRDSHEKLFF. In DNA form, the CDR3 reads TGTGCCAGCAGTTTGAGGGACAGTCACGAAAAACTGTTTTTT. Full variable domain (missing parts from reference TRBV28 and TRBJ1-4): DVKVTQSSRYLVKRTGEKVFLECVQDMDHENMFWYRQDPGLGLRLIYFSYDVKMKEKGDIPEGYSVSREKKERFSLILESASTNQTSMYLCASSLRDSHEKLFFGSGTQLSVL.

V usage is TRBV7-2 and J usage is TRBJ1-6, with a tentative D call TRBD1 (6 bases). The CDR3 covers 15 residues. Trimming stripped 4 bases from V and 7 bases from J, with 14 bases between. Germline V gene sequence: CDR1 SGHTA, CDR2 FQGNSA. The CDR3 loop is CASSSNPTGNSPLHF. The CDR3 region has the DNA TGTGCCAGCAGCTCGAACCCTACAGGGAATTCACCCCTCCACTTT.

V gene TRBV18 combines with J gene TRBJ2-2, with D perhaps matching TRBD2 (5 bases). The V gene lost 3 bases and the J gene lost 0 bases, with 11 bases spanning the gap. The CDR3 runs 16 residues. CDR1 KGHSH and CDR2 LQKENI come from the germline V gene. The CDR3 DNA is TGTGCCAGCTCACCTGAGAGGGCGCCGAACACCGGGGAGCTGTTTTTT. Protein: CASSPERAPNTGELFF.

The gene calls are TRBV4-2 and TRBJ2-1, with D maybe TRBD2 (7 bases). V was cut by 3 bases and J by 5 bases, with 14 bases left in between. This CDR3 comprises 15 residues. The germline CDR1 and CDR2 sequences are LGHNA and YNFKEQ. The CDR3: CASSHGGQEDNEQFF. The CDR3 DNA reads TGTGCCAGCAGCCACGGGGGGCAGGAAGACAATGAGCAGTTCTTC.

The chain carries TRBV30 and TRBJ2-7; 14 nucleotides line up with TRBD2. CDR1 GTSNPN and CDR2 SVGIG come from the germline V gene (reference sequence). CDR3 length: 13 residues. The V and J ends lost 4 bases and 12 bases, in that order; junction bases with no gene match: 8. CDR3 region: CAWTTGLAGDRYF. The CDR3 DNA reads TGTGCCTGGACCACGGGACTAGCGGGAGATCGGTACTTC.

CDR3 in amino acids: CASSPRLVHEQYF. CDR3 DNA: TGTGCCAGCAGCCCCCGGCTAGTCCACGAGCAGTACTTC. The chain recombines TRBV14 with TRBJ2-7; D is undetermined. V was trimmed by 4 bases and J by 5 bases, leaving 12 bases between them. Germline V lookup: CDR1 SGHDN, CDR2 FVKESK. The CDR3 spans 13 residues.

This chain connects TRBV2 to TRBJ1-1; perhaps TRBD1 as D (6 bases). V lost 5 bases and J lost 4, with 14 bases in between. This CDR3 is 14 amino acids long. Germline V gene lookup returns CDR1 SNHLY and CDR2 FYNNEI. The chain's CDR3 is CASSPEGGVTEAFF. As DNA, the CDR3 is TGTGCCAGCAGTCCCGAGGGGGGGGTCACTGAAGCTTTCTTT.

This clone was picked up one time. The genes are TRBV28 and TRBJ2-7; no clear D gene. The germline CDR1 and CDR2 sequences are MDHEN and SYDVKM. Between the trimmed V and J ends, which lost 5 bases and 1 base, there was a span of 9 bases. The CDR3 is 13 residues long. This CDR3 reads CASSTIDSYEQYF. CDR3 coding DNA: TGTGCCAGCAGTACGATCGATTCCTACGAGCAGTACTTC.

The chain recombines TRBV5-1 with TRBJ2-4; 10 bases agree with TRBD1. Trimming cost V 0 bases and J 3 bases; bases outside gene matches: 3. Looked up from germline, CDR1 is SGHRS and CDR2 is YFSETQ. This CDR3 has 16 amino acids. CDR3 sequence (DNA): TGCGCCAGCAGCTTGGGGGACAGGGGAGGCAAAAACATTCAGTACTTC. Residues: CASSLGDRGGKNIQYF.

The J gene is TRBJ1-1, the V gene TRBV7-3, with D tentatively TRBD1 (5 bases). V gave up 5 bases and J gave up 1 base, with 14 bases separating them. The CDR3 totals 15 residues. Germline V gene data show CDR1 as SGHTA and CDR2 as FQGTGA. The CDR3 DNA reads TGTGCCAGCAGCCTGGACACGGGCCCGAACACTGAAGCTTTCTTT. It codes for CASSLDTGPNTEAFF.